This TCR beta chain was sequenced in a study of T cell responses to AZD1222 COVID-19 vaccine. The study's findings and limits: The donor group comprised mostly white British people and more females; the analysis possibly underestimated clonal diversity. Every sample of the repertoires postdated the peak T cell response.

Clones were sequenced by immunoSEQ multiplex PCR, and TCRdb holds only the in-frame ones, with some missing. The sample consists of approximately 200,000 clones, about 94% of them appearing once. The ends were cut back, 4 bases at V and 4 bases at J, with 8 bases in the middle. CDR1 and CDR2 from the germline V gene are MGHDK and SYGVNS. The CDR3 has 13 residues. Remarks on this clone: Its antigen is unknown.

The sequencing used peripheral blood, collected 28 days after the second dose of the MenACWY control vaccine. This sequence originates from an adult who received the MenACWY meningococcal vaccine as a control. The chain combines TRBV25-1 with TRBJ1-5, with a possible D match to TRBD1 (5 bases). The CDR3 DNA reads TGTGCCAGCAGTGCACAGGATAATCAGCCCCAGCATTTT. Its translation: CASSAQDNQPQHF.